This T cell receptor beta chain was identified in a study of shared clonotypes between healthy human individuals. Study-wide background: CD4 naive and memory got three plates each, CD8 naive two, CD8 memory one.

This CDR3 is 16 amino acids long. The germline V gene has CDR1 SGHRS and CDR2 YFSETQ. Trimming cost V 4 bases and J 3 bases, with 20 bases left between them. Running of the assay took place at deep level. Replicate sorted-subset PCRs were loaded with 150 to 200 ng DNA, roughly 33,000 T cell genomes. Profiled with immunoSEQ multiplex PCR; TCRdb holds only in-frame clones, not every one. The sample contains over 2 million clones, roughly 90% of which appear only once. Study-wide results and limits: Rarefaction revealed incomplete sorted-subset sequencing despite large depth.

To note about this clone: The target antigen is unknown.

The rearrangement uses TRBV5-1 and TRBJ2-7; D may be TRBD2 (5 bases). The TCR was taken from a man younger than 35 in good health. Some clones in this sample may be carry-over from other donors' samples. What was sequenced was naive CD4+ T cells from PBMCs. Subset of the sample: CD45RA+ positively selected. CDR3 region: CASSPYTAGNLYEQYF. The CDR3 coding sequence is TGCGCCAGCAGCCCATACACGGCCGGGAACCTCTACGAGCAGTACTTC.